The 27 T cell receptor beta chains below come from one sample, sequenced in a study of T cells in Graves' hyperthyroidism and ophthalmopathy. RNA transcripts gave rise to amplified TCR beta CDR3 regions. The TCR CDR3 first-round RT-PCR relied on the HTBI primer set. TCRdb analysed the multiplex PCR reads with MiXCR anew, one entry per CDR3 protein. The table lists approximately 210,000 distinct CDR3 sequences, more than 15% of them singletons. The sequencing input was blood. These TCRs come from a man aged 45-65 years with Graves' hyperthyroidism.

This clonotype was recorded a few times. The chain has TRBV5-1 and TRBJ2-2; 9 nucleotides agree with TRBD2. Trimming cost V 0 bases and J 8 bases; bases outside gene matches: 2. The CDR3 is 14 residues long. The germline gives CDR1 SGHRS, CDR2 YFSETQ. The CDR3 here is CASSLAGLAGELFF. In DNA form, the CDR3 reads TGCGCCAGCAGCTTGGCAGGACTAGCGGGGGAGCTGTTTTTT.

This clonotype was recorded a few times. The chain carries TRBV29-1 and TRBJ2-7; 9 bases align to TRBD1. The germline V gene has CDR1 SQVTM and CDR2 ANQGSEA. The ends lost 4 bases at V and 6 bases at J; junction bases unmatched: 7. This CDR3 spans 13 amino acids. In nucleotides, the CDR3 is TGCAGCGTTGGGGACAGGGTTCATTCCGAGCAGTACTTC. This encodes CSVGDRVHSEQYF.

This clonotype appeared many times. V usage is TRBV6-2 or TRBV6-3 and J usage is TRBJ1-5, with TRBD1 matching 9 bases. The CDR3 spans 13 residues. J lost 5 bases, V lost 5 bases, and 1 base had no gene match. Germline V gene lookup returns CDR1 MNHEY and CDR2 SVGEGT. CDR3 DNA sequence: TGTGCCAGCAGTCGGACAGGGGATCAGCCCCAGCATTTT. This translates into CASSRTGDQPQHF.

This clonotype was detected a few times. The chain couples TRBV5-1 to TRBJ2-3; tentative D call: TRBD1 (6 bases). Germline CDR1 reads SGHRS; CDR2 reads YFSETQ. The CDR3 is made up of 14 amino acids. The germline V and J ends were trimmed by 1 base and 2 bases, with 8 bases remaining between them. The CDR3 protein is CASSLSGATDTQYF. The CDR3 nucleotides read TGCGCCAGCAGCTTGTCAGGGGCCACAGATACGCAGTATTTT.

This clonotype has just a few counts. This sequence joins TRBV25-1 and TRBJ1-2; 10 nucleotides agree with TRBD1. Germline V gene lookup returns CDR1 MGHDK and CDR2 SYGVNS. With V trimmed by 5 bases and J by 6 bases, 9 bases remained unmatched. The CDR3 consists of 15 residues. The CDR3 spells CASSLPGQGTNGYTF. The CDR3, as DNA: TGTGCCAGCAGTCTCCCGGGACAGGGGACGAATGGCTACACCTTC.

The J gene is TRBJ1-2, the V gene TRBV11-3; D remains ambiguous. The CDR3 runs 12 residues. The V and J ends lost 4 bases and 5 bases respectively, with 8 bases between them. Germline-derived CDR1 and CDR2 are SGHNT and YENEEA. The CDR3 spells CASSSRKYGYTF. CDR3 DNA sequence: TGTGCCAGCAGCTCACGGAAATATGGCTACACCTTC.

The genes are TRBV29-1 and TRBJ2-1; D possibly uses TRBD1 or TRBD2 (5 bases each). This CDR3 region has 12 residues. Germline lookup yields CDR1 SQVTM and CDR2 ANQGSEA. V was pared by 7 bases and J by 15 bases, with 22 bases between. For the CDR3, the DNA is TGCAGCGAACGTTCCCGGGACCGAGGGCGGTTCTTC. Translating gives CSERSRDRGRFF.

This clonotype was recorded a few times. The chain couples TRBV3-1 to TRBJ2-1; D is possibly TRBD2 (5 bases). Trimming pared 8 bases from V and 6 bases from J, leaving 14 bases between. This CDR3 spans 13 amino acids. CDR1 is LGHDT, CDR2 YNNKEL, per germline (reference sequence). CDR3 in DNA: TGTGCCAGCCCCGCGGCTAGCATCAATGAGCAGTTCTTC. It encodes CASPAASINEQFF.

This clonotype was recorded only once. For the CDR3, the DNA is TGTGCCAGCAGTGACTGGGACAGGGTCGACGAGCAGTACTTC. Translation: CASSDWDRVDEQYF. The V gene is TRBV12-3 or TRBV12-4, the J gene TRBJ2-7, with TRBD1 identical over 9 bases. The CDR3 extends over 14 amino acids. V lost 5 bases and J lost 5; bases outside the gene matches: 7.

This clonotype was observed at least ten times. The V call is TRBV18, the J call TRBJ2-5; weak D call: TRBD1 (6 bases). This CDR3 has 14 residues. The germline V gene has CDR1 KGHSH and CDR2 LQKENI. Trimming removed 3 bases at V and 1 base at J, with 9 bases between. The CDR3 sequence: CASSPPGVQETQYF. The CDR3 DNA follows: TGTGCCAGCTCACCTCCAGGGGTCCAAGAGACCCAGTACTTC. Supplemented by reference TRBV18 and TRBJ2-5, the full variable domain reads NAGVMQNPRHLVRRRGQEARLRCSPMKGHSHVYWYRQLPEEGLKFMVYLQKENIIDESGMPKERFSAEFPKEGPSILRIQQVVRGDSAAYFCASSPPGVQETQYFGPGTRLLVL.

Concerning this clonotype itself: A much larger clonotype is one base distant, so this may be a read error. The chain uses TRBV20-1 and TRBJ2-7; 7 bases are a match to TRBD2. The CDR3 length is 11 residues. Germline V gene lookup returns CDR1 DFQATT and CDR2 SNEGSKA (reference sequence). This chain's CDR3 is CSVVRDYGQYF. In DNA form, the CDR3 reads TGCAGTGTCGTTCGGGACTACGGGCAGTACTTC.

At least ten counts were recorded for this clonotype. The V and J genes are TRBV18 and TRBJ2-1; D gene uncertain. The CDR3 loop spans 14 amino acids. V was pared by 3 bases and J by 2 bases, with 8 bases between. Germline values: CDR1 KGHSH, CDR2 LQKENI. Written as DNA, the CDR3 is TGTGCCAGCTCACCTGAGATGACCTACAATGAGCAGTTCTTC. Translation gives CASSPEMTYNEQFF.

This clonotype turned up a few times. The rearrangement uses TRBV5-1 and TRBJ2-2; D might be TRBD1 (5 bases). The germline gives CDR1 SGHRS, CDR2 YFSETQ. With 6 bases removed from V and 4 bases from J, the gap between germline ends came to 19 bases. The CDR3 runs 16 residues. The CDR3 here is CASTSGAWSGTGELFF. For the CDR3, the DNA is TGCGCCAGCACCTCTGGGGCTTGGTCTGGCACCGGGGAGCTGTTTTTT.

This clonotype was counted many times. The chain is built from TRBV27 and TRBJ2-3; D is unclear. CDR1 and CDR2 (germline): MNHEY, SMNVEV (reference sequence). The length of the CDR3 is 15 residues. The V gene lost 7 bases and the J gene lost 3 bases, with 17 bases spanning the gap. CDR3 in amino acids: CASTRNPGSTDTQYF. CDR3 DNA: TGTGCCAGCACCCGGAATCCGGGCTCAACAGATACGCAGTATTTT.

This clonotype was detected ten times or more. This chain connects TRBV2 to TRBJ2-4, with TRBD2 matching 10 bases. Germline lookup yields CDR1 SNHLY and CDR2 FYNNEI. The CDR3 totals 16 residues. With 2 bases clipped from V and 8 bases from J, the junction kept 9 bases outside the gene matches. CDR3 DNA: TGTGCCAGCAGTGAACCTAGCGGGAGAACGAGGGACATTCAGTACTTC. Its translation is CASSEPSGRTRDIQYF. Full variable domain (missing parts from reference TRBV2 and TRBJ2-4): EPEVTQTPSHQVTQMGQEVILRCVPISNHLYFYWYRQILGQKVEFLVSFYNNEISEKSEIFDDQFSVERPDGSNFTLKIRSTKLEDSAMYFCASSEPSGRTRDIQYFGAGTRLSVL.

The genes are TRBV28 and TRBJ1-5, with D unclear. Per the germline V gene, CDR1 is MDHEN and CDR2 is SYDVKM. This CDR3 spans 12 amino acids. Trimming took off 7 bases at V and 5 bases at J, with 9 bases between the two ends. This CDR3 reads CASISAHQPQHF. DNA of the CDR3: TGTGCCAGCATCAGTGCCCATCAGCCCCAGCATTTT.

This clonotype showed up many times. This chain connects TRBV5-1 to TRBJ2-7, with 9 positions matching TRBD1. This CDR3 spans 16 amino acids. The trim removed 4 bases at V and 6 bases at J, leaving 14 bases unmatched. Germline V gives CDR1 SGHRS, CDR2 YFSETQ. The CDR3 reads CASSPSGTGSSGEQYF. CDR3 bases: TGCGCCAGCAGCCCGAGCGGGACAGGGAGTTCGGGCGAGCAGTACTTC. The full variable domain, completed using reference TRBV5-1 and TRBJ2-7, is KAGVTQTPRYLIKTRGQQVTLSCSPISGHRSVSWYQQTPGQGLQFLFEYFSETQRNKGNFPGRFSGRQFSNSRSEMNVSTLELGDSALYLCASSPSGTGSSGEQYFGPGTRLTVT.

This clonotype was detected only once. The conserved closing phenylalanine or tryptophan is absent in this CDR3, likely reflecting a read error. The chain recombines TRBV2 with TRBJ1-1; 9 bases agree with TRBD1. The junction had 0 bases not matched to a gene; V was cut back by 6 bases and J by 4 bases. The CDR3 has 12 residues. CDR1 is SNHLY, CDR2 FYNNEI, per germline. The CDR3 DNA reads TGTGCCAGCAGGGACAGGGGCACTGAAGCTTTCCTT. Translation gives CASRDRGTEAFL.

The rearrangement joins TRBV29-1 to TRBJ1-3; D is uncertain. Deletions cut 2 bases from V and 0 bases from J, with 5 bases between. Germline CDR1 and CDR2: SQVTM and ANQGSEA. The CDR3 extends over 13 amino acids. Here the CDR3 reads CSVERISGNTIYF. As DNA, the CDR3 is TGCAGCGTTGAAAGGATCTCTGGAAACACCATATATTTT.

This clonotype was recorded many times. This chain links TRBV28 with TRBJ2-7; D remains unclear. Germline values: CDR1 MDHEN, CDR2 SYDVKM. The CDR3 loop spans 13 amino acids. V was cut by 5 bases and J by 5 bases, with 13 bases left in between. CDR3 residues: CASSGPRRNEQYF. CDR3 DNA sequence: TGTGCCAGCAGTGGACCCCGCCGGAACGAGCAGTACTTC.

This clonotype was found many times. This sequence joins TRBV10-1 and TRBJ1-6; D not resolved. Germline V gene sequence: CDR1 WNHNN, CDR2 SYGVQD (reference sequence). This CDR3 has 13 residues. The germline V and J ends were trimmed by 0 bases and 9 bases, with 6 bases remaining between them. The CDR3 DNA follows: TGCGCCAGCAGTGAGTCCCGGGGTTCACCCCTCCACTTT. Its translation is CASSESRGSPLHF.

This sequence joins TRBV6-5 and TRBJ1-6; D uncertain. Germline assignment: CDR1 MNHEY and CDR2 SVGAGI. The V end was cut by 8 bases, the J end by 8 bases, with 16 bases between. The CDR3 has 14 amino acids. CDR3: CASVPRNGDSPLHF. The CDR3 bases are TGTGCCAGCGTTCCTCGCAACGGCGATTCACCCCTCCACTTT.

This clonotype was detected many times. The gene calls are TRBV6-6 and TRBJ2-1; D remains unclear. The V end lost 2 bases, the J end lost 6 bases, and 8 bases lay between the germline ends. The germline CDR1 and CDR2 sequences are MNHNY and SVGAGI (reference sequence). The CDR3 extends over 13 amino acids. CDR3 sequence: CASSYGYPNEQFF. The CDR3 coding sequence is TGTGCCAGCAGTTACGGCTACCCCAATGAGCAGTTCTTC.

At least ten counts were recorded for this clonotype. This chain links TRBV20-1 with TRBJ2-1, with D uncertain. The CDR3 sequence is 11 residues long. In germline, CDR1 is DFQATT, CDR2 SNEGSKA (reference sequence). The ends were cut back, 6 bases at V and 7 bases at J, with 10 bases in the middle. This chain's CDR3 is CSAAGFNEQFF. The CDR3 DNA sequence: TGCAGTGCGGCCGGGTTTAATGAGCAGTTCTTC.

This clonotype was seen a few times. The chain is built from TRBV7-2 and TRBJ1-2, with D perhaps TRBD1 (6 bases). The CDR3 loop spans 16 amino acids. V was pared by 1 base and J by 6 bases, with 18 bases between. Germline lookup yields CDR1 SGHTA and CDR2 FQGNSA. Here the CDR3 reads CASSLGRTAGGHGYTF. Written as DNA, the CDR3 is TGTGCCAGCAGCTTAGGGCGTACAGCTGGGGGCCATGGCTACACCTTC.

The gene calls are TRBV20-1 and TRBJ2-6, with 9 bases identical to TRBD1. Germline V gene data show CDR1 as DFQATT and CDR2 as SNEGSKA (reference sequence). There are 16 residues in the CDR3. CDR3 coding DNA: TGCAGCGTGGGACAGGGATCACCCTCTGGGGCCAACGTCCTGACTTTC. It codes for CSVGQGSPSGANVLTF.

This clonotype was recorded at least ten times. CDR3 protein: CASSSMGQNEAFF. The CDR3 DNA reads TGTGCCAGCAGTTCGATGGGACAGAATGAAGCTTTCTTT. The chain couples TRBV12-3 or TRBV12-4 to TRBJ1-1, with 7 bases fitting TRBD1. V gave up 4 bases and J gave up 7 bases; unmatched junction bases: 6. The CDR3 extends over 13 amino acids.